Each of the 22 T cell receptor beta chains below was sequenced from the same sample in a study of T-cell memory formation after mild COVID-19 (dated by TCRdb to about 2021). The library was obtained by 5' RACE. Sequencing used an Illumina NovaSeq 6000. TCRdb trimmed the raw reads at Q25, called clones with MiXCR and kept productive beta chains. CDR3 protein duplicates are merged, each entry listing the most common genes and DNA. The sample profile shows 180,000 or so distinct CDR3 sequences; 11% of them were found once. The ten largest clones add up to roughly 3.8% of the sample. The specimen sequenced was PBMCs or a T cell subset sorted from them (not recorded which). All receptors derive from a man between 18 and 29 years old who had mild COVID-19 (a few samples of this study predate the infection). The sample titles of this study are shuffled in the database, so cell type and time point are left out; the donor was told from shared clones.

This clonotype was seen a handful of times. The chain recombines TRBV29-1 with TRBJ1-1, with D unresolved. Germline values: CDR1 SQVTM, CDR2 ANQGSEA. The CDR3 sequence is 14 residues long. Deletions cut 7 bases from V and 0 bases from J, with 15 bases between. The CDR3 sequence is CSADKPLMNTEAFF. In DNA form, the CDR3 reads TGCAGCGCCGACAAACCGCTGATGAACACTGAAGCTTTCTTT.

This clonotype was observed at least ten times. The chain has TRBV7-6 and TRBJ2-2; D gene unclear. Germline V gene lookup returns CDR1 SGHVS and CDR2 FNYEAQ. The V end was cut by 8 bases, the J end by 3 bases, with 10 bases between. This CDR3 comprises 13 residues. The CDR3 DNA sequence: TGTGCCAGCTCTAGAGAATACACCGGGGAGCTGTTTTTT. As protein: CASSREYTGELFF.

This clonotype came up a few times. The chain has TRBV21-1 and TRBJ2-4; TRBD1, the table's D call, was not compared with the DNA. TRBV21-1 is termed a pseudogene. This CDR3 spans 13 amino acids. CDR3 nucleotide sequence: TGTGCCAGACCCGGGGACAGCAAAAACATTCAGTACTTC. This sequence encodes CARPGDSKNIQYF.

This chain links TRBV7-2 with TRBJ2-1; D remains ambiguous. This CDR3 is built from 16 residues. Germline V gene lookup returns CDR1 SGHTA and CDR2 FQGNSA. Between the trimmed V and J ends, which lost 4 bases and 7 bases, there was a span of 20 bases. In DNA, the CDR3 is TGTGCCAGCAGCTCCTCCGCCGGCGCCCTACAGAATGAGCAGTTCTTC. It translates to CASSSSAGALQNEQFF.

The chain uses TRBV12-3 or TRBV12-4 and TRBJ1-5; TRBD1 is a possible D gene (5 bases). Trimming took 2 bases from V and 2 from J, leaving 19 bases between them. This CDR3 has 18 residues. The CDR3 coding sequence is TGTGCCAGCAGTTTAACCGCTCGGGGGACCGTGGGCAATCAGCCCCAGCATTTT. Its translation: CASSLTARGTVGNQPQHF.

This rearrangement joins TRBV6-2 or TRBV6-3 to TRBJ2-3, with D unresolved. This CDR3 comprises 14 residues. CDR1 is MNHEY and CDR2 is SVGEGT in the germline V gene. V lost 6 bases and J lost 2, with 12 bases in between. CDR3 in DNA: TGTGCCAGCAGACTCACCGGGTACACAGATACGCAGTATTTT. This encodes CASRLTGYTDTQYF.

This clonotype was counted only a few times. This rearrangement joins TRBV6-6 to TRBJ1-5, with 7 bases matching TRBD1. CDR1 and CDR2 (germline): MNHNY, SVGAGI (reference sequence). The V gene end was trimmed by 5 bases and the J gene end by 5 bases; junction bases not matched to a gene: 6. The CDR3 loop spans 14 amino acids. In DNA, the CDR3 is TGTGCCAGCAGTGGCGACAGGGAATATCAGCCCCAGCATTTT. Translated: CASSGDREYQPQHF.

The chain recombines TRBV6-5 with TRBJ1-6; no clear D gene. The CDR3 spans 13 residues. V lost 5 bases to trimming and J lost 12 bases, with 14 bases between them. The V gene's germline CDR1 is MNHEY and CDR2 SVGAGI. CDR3 nucleotides: TGTGCCAGCAGTCCCCAAGGGTTGCGACCCCTCCACTTT. This sequence encodes CASSPQGLRPLHF.

The sample holds many counts of this clonotype. V is TRBV18 and J is TRBJ1-4; 7 bases are shared with TRBD1. V dropped 1 base and J dropped 4; count of bases not matched to a gene: 6. Germline CDR1 KGHSH, CDR2 LQKENI. The CDR3 spans 16 residues. Written as DNA, the CDR3 is TGTGCCAGCTCACCACTGGCGGACAGGCGTAATGAAAAACTGTTTTTT. Translation: CASSPLADRRNEKLFF.

This clonotype has just a few counts. The V and J genes are TRBV12-3 or TRBV12-4 and TRBJ1-2; 11 bases match TRBD1. The CDR3 has 14 amino acids. After removal of 6 bases from V and 7 bases from J, the junction contained 7 bases not matched to a gene. DNA of the CDR3: TGTGCCAGCAGCAAAGGACAGGGGGCAAGTGGCTACACCTTC. Translation: CASSKGQGASGYTF.

The sample holds a few counts of this clonotype. The chain combines TRBV5-1 with TRBJ1-4; D is unclear. Per the germline V gene, CDR1 is SGHRS and CDR2 is YFSETQ. The CDR3 consists of 13 residues. V lost 0 bases and J lost 5, with 5 bases in between. The CDR3 reads CASSLEQNEKLFF. CDR3 DNA: TGCGCCAGCAGCTTGGAACAGAATGAAAAACTGTTTTTT.

This clonotype occurred a few times. The chain recombines TRBV11-3 with TRBJ2-6; D is unclear. Germline assignment: CDR1 SGHNT and CDR2 YENEEA. This CDR3 contains 15 residues. V dropped 2 bases and J dropped 0 bases, with 5 bases sitting between them. In nucleotides, the CDR3 is TGTGCCAGCAGCTTATCTCCCTCTGGGGCCAACGTCCTGACTTTC. This encodes CASSLSPSGANVLTF.

This clonotype has more than one count but fewer than ten. The chain recombines TRBV12-3 or TRBV12-4 with TRBJ1-2; D perhaps matches TRBD1 (6 bases). The CDR3 covers 22 residues. Trimming pared 6 bases from V and 4 bases from J, leaving 39 bases between. CDR3 amino acids: CASSTGAFRRTALGYGGYGYTF. DNA of the CDR3: TGTGCCAGCAGCACTGGCGCTTTCCGTCGGACAGCCCTAGGATATGGGGGCTATGGCTACACCTTC.

This clonotype was seen a handful of times. This chain links TRBV7-2 with TRBJ2-3, with 10 bases fitting TRBD2. The CDR3 is 16 residues long. Germline V gene sequence: CDR1 SGHTA, CDR2 FQGNSA. The trim removed 5 bases at V and 2 bases at J, leaving 7 bases unmatched. CDR3 residues: CASSTLAGVSTDTQYF. The CDR3 DNA follows: TGTGCCAGCAGCACCCTAGCGGGGGTTTCCACAGATACGCAGTATTTT. The variable domain in full, completed from reference TRBV7-2 and TRBJ2-3, reads GAGVSQSPSNKVTEKGKDVELRCDPISGHTALYWYRQSLGQGLEFLIYFQGNSAPDKSGLPSDRFSAERTGGSVSTLTIQRTQQEDSAVYLCASSTLAGVSTDTQYFGPGTRLTVL.

This clonotype was found many times. The V and J genes are TRBV30 and TRBJ2-4; 8 bases align to TRBD1. CDR1 is GTSNPN, CDR2 SVGIG, per germline (reference sequence). The CDR3 is 14 residues long. The V segment lost 2 bases and the J segment 3 bases; nucleotides outside the gene matches: 3. In DNA, the CDR3 is TGTGCCTGGAGTCTTACAGGGGGCAAAAACATTCAGTACTTC. Its protein product is CAWSLTGGKNIQYF.

This clonotype was counted a single time. The chain combines TRBV20-1 with TRBJ1-5; D is unclear. The V end was cut by 6 bases, the J end by 4 bases, with 22 bases between. Germline CDR1 DFQATT, CDR2 SNEGSKA (reference sequence). This CDR3 is built from 16 residues. In DNA, the CDR3 is TGCAGTGCCGCTAGGCACGACCTAGGGAGGAATCAGCCCCAGCATTTT. Its translation: CSAARHDLGRNQPQHF.

The sample holds a few counts of this clonotype. This chain connects TRBV5-4 to TRBJ1-6; D is uncertain. Trimming pared 0 bases from V and 5 bases from J, leaving 6 bases between. CDR1 is SGHNT and CDR2 is YYREEE in the germline V gene (reference sequence). CDR3 length: 14 residues. DNA for the CDR3: TGTGCCAGCAGCTTGGATACTAATAATTCACCCCTCCACTTT. Its protein is CASSLDTNNSPLHF. The full variable domain, completed using reference TRBV5-4 and TRBJ1-6, is ETGVTQSPTHLIKTRGQQVTLRCSSQSGHNTVSWYQQALGQGPQFIFQYYREEENGRGNFPPRFSGLQFPNYSSELNVNALELDDSALYLCASSLDTNNSPLHFGNGTRLTVT.

This clonotype was counted a few times. The chain is built from TRBV2 and TRBJ2-3; TRBD2 matches at 12 bases. The germline gives CDR1 SNHLY, CDR2 FYNNEI. The junction had 10 bases not matched to a gene; V was cut back by 6 bases and J by 6 bases. This CDR3 has 16 amino acids. CDR3 in DNA: TGTGCCAGCAGGGCCTCGTCTAGCGGGGGGGCCGATACGCAGTATTTT. Residues: CASRASSSGGADTQYF.

This clonotype occurred a few times. The V and J genes are TRBV15 and TRBJ2-5; maybe TRBD2 (7 bases). CDR3 size: 14 residues. The germline gives CDR1 LNHNV, CDR2 YYDKDF (reference sequence). The germline V and J ends were trimmed by 1 base and 9 bases, with 15 bases remaining between them. This chain's CDR3 is CATSRGRGAVAQYF. The CDR3 DNA sequence: TGTGCCACCAGCAGAGGTCGGGGGGCCGTGGCCCAGTACTTC.

This clonotype showed up just a few times. CDR3 residues: CSARRVEDTEAFF. CDR3 nucleotides: TGCAGTGCTAGACGCGTGGAAGACACTGAAGCTTTCTTT. This chain uses TRBV20-1 with TRBJ1-1; D gene uncertain. The CDR3 contains 13 residues. Germline-derived CDR1 and CDR2 are DFQATT and SNEGSKA (reference sequence). Trimming shortened V by 2 bases and J by 3 bases, and 10 bases separated the two germline ends.

J is TRBJ1-5 and V is TRBV25-1, with D possibly matching TRBD1 (5 bases). Germline lookup yields CDR1 MGHDK and CDR2 SYGVNS. V was cut by 6 bases and J by 0 bases, with 18 bases left in between. CDR3 length: 17 amino acids. The CDR3 reads CASRDTDSLDSNQPQHF. CDR3 nucleotides: TGTGCCAGCAGGGACACGGACTCTTTAGATAGCAATCAGCCCCAGCATTTT.

The V gene is TRBV7-2, the J gene TRBJ1-6; D remains ambiguous. The germline V gene has CDR1 SGHTA and CDR2 FQGNSA. There are 13 residues in the CDR3. V was shortened by 7 bases and J by 9 bases, with 13 bases between the two germline ends. In nucleotides, the CDR3 is TGTGCCAGCACCGACCGCTTTGTTTCACCCCTCCACTTT. This gives the protein CASTDRFVSPLHF.